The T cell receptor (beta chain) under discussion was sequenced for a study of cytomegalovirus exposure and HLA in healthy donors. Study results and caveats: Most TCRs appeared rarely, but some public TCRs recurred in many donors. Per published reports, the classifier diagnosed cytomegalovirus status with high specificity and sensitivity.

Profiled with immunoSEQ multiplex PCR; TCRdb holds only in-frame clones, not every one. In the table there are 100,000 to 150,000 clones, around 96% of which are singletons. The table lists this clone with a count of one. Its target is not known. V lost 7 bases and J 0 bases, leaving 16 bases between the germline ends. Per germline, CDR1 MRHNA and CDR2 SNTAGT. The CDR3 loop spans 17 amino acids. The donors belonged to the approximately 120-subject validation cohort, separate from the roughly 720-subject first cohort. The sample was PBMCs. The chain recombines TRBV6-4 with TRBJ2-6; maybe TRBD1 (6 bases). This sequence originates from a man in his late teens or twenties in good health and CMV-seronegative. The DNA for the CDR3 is TGTGCCAGCACGCGGACAGCTACGAGCTCTGGGGCCAACGTCCTGACTTTC. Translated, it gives CASTRTATSSGANVLTF.